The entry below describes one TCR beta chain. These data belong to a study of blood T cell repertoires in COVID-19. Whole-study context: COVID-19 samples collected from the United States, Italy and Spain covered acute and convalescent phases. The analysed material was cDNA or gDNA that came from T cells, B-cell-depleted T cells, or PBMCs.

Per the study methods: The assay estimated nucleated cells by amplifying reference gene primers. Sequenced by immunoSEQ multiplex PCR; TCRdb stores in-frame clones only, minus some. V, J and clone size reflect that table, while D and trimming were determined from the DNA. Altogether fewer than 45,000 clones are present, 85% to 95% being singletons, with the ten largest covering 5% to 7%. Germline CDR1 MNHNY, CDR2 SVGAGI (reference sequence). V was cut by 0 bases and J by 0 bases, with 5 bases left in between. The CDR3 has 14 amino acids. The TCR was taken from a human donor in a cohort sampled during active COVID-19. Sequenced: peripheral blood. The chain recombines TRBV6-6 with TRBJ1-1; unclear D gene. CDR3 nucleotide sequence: TGTGCCAGCAGTTACTCGAGTCTGAACACTGAAGCTTTCTTT. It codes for CASSYSSLNTEAFF.